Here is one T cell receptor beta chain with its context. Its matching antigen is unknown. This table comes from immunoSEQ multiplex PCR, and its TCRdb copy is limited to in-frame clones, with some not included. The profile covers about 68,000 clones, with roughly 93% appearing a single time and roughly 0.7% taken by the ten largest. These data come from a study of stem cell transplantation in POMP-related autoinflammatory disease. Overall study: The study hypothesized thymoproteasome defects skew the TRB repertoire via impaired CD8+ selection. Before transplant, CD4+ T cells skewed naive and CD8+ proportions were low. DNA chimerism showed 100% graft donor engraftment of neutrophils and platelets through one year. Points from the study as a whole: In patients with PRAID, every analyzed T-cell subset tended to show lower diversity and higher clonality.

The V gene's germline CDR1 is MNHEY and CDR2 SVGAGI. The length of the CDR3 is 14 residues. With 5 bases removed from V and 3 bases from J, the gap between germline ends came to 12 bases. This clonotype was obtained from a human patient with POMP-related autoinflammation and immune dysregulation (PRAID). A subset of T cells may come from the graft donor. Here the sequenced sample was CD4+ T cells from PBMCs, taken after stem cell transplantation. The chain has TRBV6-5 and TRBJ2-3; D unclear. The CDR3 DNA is TGTGCCAGCAGTACTGACACAAGGACAGATACGCAGTATTTT. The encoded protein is CASSTDTRTDTQYF.